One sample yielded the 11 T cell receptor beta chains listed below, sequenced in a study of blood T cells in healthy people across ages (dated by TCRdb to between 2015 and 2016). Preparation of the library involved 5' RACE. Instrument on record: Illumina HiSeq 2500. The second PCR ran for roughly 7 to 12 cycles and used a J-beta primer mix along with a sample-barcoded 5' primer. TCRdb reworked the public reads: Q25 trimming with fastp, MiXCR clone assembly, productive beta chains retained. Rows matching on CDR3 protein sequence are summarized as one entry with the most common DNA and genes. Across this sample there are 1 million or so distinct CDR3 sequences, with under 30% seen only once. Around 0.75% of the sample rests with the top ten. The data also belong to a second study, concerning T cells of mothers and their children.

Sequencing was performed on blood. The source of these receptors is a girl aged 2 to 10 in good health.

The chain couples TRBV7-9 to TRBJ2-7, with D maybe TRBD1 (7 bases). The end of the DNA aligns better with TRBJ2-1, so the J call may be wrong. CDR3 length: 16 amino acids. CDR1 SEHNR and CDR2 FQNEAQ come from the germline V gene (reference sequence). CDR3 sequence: CASSLWRGHSYNEQFF. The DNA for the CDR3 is TGTGCCAGCAGCTTATGGAGGGGGCACTCCTACAATGAGCAGTTCTTC.

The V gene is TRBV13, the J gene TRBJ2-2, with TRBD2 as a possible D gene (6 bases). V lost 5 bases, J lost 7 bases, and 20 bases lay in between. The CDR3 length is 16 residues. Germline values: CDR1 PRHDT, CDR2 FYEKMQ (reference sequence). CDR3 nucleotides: TGTGCCAGCAGCCGAGGGCAGGGAGGATTCGGCGGGGAGCTGTTTTTT. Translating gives CASSRGQGGFGGELFF.

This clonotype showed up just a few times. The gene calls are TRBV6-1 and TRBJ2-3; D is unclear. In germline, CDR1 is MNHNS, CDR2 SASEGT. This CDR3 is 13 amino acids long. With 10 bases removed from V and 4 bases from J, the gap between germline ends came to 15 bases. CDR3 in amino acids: CANSVDKADTQYF. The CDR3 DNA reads TGTGCCAACAGCGTTGACAAGGCAGATACGCAGTATTTT.

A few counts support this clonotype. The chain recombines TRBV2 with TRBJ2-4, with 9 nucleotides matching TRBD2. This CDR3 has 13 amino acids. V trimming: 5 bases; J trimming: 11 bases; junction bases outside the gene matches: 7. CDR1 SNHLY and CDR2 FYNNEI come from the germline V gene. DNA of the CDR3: TGTGCCAGCAGTTTACTTGCTAGCGGGGTTCAGTACTTC. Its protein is CASSLLASGVQYF.

CDR3 in amino acids: CASSGFLAQETQYF. DNA for the CDR3: TGTGCCAGCAGTGGATTTCTAGCGCAAGAGACCCAGTACTTC. This rearrangement joins TRBV6-5 to TRBJ2-5; a possible D gene is TRBD2 (6 bases). Germline CDR1 and CDR2: MNHEY and SVGAGI. V shed 5 bases and J shed 2 bases, with 12 bases lying between them. The CDR3 covers 14 residues.

CDR3 coding DNA: TGTGCCAGCAGTGATATTAGGAAAGCGGGACAGAATAATTCACCCCTCCACTTT. Translated, it gives CASSDIRKAGQNNSPLHF. The J gene is TRBJ1-6, the V gene TRBV2, with 7 nucleotides matching TRBD1. The V and J ends lost 3 bases and 5 bases, in that order; junction bases with no gene match: 13. Germline V lookup: CDR1 SNHLY, CDR2 FYNNEI. The CDR3 totals 18 residues.

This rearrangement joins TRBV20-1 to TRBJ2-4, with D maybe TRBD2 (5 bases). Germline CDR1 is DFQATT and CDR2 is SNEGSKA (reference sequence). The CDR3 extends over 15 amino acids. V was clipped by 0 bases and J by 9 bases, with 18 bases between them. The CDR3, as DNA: TGCAGTGCTAGAGATAACGATCTAGAGGGATCCATTCAGTACTTC. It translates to CSARDNDLEGSIQYF.

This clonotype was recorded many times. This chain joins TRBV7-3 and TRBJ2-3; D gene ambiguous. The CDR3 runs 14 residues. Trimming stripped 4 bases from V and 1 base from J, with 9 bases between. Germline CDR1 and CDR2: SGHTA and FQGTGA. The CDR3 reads CASSSKSGTDTQYF. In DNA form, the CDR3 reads TGTGCCAGCAGCTCGAAGAGCGGCACAGATACGCAGTATTTT.

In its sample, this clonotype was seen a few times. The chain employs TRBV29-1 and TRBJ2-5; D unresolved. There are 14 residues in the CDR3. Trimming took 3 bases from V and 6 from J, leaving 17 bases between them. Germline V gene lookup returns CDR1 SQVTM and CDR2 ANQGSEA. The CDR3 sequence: CSVEGLTEAQTQYF. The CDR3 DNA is TGCAGCGTTGAGGGCCTAACGGAAGCGCAGACCCAGTACTTC.

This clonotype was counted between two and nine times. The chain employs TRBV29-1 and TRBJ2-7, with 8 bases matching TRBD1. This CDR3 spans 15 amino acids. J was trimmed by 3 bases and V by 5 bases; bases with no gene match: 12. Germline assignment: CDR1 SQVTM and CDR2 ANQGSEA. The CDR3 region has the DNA TGCAGCGTTCGTGAAGGACAGGGTTTCTTCTACGAGCAGTACTTC. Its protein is CSVREGQGFFYEQYF.

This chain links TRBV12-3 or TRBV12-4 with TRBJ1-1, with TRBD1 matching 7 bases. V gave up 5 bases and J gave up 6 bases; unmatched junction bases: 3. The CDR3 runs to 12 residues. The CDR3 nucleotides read TGTGCCAGCAGTCGGGGGACAGCTGAAGCTTTCTTT. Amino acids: CASSRGTAEAFF.